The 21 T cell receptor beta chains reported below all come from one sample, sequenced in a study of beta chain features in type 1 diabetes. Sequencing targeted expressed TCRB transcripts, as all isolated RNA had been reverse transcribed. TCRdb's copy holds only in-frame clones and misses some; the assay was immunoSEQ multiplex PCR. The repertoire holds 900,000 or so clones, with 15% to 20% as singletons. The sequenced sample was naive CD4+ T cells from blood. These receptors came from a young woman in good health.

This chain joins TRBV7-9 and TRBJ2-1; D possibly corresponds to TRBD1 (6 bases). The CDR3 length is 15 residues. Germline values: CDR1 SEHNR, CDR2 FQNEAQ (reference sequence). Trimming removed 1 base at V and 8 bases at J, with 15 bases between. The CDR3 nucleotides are TGTGCCAGCAGCTTAGTGTCAGGGGTACACGATGAGCAGTTCTTC. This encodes CASSLVSGVHDEQFF.

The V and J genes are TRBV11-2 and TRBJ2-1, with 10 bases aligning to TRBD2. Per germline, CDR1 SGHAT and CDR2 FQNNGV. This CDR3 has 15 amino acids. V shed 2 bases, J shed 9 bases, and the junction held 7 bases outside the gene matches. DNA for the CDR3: TGTGCCAGCAGCTTAACTAGCGGGGTTAAGGGTGAGCAGTTCTTC. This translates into CASSLTSGVKGEQFF.

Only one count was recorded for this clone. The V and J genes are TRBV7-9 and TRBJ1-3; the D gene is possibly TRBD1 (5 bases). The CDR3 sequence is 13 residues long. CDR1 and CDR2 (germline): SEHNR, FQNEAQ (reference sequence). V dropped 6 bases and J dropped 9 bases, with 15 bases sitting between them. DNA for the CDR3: TGTGCCAGCAGTACAGGTGCCGTGGGCACCATATATTTT. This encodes CASSTGAVGTIYF.

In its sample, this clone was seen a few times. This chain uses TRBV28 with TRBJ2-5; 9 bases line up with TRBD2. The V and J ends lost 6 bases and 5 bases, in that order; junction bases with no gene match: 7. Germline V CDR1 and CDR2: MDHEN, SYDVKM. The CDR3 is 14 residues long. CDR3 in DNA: TGTGCCAGCAGCCCTAGCGGGATAGGGGAGACCCAGTACTTC. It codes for CASSPSGIGETQYF.

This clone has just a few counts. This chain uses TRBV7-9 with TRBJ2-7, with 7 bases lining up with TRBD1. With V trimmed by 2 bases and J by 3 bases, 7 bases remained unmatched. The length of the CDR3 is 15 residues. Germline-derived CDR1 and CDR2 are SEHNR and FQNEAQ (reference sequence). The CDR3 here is CASSLRYTGDYEQYF. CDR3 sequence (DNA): TGTGCCAGCAGCTTACGATACACAGGGGACTACGAGCAGTACTTC.

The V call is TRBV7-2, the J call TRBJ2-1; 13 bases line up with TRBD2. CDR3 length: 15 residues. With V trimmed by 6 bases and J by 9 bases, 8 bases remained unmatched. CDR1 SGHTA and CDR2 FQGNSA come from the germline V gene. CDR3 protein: CASRPGTSGTGEQFF. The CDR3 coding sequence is TGTGCCAGCAGACCCGGGACTAGCGGGACTGGTGAGCAGTTCTTC.

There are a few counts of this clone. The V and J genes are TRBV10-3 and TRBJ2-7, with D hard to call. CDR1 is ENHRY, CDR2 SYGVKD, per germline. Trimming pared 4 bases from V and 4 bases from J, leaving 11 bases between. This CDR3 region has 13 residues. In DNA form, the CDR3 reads TGTGCCATCAGTGCAATCTCCGGGTACGAGCAGTACTTC. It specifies CAISAISGYEQYF.

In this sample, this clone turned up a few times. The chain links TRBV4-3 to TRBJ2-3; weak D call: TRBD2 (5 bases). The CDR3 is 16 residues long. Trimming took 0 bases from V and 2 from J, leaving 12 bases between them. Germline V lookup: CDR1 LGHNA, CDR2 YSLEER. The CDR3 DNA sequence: TGCGCCAGCAGCCAAGATCCTAGCTTCTACACAGATACGCAGTATTTT. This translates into CASSQDPSFYTDTQYF.

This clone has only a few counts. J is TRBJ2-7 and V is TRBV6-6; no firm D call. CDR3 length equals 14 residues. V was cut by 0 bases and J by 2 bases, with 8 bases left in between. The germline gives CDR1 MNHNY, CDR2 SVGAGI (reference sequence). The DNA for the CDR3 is TGTGCCAGCAGTTACTCCCCAGGTACCTACGAGCAGTACTTC. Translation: CASSYSPGTYEQYF.

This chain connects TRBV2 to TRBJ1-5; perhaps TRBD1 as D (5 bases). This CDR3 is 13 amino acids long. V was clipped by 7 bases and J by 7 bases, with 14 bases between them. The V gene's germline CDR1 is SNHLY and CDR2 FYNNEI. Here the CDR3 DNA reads TGTGCCAGCAACGAGGAGAGGGACCAGCCCCAGCATTTT. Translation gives CASNEERDQPQHF. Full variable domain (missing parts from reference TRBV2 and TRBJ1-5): EPEVTQTPSHQVTQMGQEVILRCVPISNHLYFYWYRQILGQKVEFLVSFYNNEISEKSEIFDDQFSVERPDGSNFTLKIRSTKLEDSAMYFCASNEERDQPQHFGDGTRLSIL.

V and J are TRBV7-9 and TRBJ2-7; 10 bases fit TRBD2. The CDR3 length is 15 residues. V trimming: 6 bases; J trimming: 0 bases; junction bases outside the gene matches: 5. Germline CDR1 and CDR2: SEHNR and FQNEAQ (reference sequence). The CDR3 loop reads CASSPSGRASYEQYF. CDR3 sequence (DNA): TGTGCCAGCAGTCCAAGCGGGAGGGCCTCCTACGAGCAGTACTTC.

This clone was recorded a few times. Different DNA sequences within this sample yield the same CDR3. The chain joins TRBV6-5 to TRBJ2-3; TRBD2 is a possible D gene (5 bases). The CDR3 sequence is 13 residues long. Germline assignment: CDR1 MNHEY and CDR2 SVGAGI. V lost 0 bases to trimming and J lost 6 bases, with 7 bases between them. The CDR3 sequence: CASSYSRGDTQYF. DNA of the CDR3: TGTGCCAGCAGTTACTCGCGAGGGGATACGCAGTATTTT.

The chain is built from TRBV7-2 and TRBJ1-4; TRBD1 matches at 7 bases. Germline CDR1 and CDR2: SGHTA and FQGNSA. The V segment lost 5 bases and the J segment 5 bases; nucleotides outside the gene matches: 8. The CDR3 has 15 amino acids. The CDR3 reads CASSLLTGQNEKLFF. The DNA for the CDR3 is TGTGCCAGCAGCCTCTTGACAGGGCAGAATGAAAAACTGTTTTTT. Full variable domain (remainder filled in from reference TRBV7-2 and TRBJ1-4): GAGVSQSPSNKVTEKGKDVELRCDPISGHTALYWYRQSLGQGLEFLIYFQGNSAPDKSGLPSDRFSAERTGGSVSTLTIQRTQQEDSAVYLCASSLLTGQNEKLFFGSGTQLSVL.

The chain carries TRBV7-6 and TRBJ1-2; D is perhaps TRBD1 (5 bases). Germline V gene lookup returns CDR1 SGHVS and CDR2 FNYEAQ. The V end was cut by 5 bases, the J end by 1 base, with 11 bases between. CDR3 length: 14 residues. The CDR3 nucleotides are TGTGCCAGCAGCCCCGACAGCCTTAACTATGGCTACACCTTC. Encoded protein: CASSPDSLNYGYTF.

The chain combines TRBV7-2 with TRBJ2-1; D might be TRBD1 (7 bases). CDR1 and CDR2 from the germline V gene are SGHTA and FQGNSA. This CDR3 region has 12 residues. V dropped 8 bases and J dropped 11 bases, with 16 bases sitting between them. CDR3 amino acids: CASDRDSRKQFF. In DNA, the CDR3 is TGTGCCAGCGACAGGGACTCCCGGAAGCAGTTCTTC.

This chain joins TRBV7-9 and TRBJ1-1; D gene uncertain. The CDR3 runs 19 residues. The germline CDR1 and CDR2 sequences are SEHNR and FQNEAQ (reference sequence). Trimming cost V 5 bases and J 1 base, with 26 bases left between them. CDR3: CASSLRECIRGRKNTEAFF. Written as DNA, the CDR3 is TGTGCCAGCAGCCTCCGCGAATGCATCCGCGGGAGGAAGAACACTGAAGCTTTCTTT.

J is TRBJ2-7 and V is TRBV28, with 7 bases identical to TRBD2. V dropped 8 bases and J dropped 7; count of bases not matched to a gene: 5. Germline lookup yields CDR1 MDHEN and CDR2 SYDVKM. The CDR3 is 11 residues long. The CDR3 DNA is TGTGCCAGCCTTGGGGGGGTTGAGCAGTACTTC. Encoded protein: CASLGGVEQYF. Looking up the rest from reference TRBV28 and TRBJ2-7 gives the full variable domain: DVKVTQSSRYLVKRTGEKVFLECVQDMDHENMFWYRQDPGLGLRLIYFSYDVKMKEKGDIPEGYSVSREKKERFSLILESASTNQTSMYLCASLGGVEQYFGPGTRLTVT.

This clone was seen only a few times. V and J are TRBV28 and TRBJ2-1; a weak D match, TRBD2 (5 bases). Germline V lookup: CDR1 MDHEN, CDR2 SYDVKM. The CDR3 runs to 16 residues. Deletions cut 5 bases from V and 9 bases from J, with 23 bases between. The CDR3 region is CASSGRLLGGGGEQFF. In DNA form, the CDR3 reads TGTGCCAGCAGTGGACGTCTACTAGGAGGTGGCGGTGAGCAGTTCTTC.

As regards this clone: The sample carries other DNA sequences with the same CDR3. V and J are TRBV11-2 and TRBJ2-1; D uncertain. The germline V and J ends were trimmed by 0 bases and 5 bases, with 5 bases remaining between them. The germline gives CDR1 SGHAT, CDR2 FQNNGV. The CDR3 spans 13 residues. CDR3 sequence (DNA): TGTGCCAGCAGCTTAGAAAGAGACAATGAGCAGTTCTTC. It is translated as CASSLERDNEQFF.

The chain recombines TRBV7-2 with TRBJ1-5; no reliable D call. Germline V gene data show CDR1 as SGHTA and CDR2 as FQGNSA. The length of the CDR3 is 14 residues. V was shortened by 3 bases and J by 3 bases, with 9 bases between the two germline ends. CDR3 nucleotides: TGTGCCAGCAGCTTGAGTTTTCTCAATCAGCCCCAGCATTTT. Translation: CASSLSFLNQPQHF.

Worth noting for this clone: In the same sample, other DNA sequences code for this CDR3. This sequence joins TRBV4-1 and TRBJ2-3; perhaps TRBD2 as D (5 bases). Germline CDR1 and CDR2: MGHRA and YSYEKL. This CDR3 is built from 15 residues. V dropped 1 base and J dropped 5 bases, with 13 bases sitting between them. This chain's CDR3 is CASSQGLASGDTQYF. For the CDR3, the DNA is TGCGCCAGCAGCCAAGGGCTAGCCTCGGGAGATACGCAGTATTTT.